The present T cell receptor beta chain was sequenced within a study of beta chain features in type 1 diabetes. Study context: Patients shared similar age, gender and cell yields with healthy donors.

The entirety of the isolated RNA underwent reverse transcription, so expressed TCRB transcripts were sequenced. Produced via immunoSEQ multiplex PCR; TCRdb's table is partial and in-frame only. Seen here are 200,000 to 250,000 clones, roughly 11% observed once, and the top ten hold 1% to 1.5%. This clone was recorded a few times. Its antigen is as yet unknown. Per the germline V gene, CDR1 is MNHEY and CDR2 is SVGAGI. V was pared by 5 bases and J by 0 bases, with 8 bases between. There are 14 residues in the CDR3. General study results and limits: Any HLA effect on TCRB rearrangement was left unresolved by small sub-analyses.

The source material was central memory CD4+ T cells from blood. This clonotype was sampled from a man aged 18 to 29 in good health. The chain carries TRBV6-5 and TRBJ2-4; D is undetermined. The CDR3 bases are TGTGCCAGCAGTCAAGAATTAGCCAAAAACATTCAGTACTTC. Protein product: CASSQELAKNIQYF.